These 10 T cell receptor beta chains came from one sample sequenced in a study of CDR3 diversity in severe acne. TCRdb re-called the PCR reads through MiXCR, storing one row per CDR3 protein. This table has some 84,000 distinct CDR3 sequences, 45% to 65% appearing once. Sequenced input: blood. Every receptor here comes from a male donor in good health, without acne.

The chain employs TRBV9 and TRBJ2-6; 8 nucleotides align to TRBD2. Germline CDR1 is SGDLS and CDR2 is YYNGEE. Trimming cost V 5 bases and J 0 bases; bases outside gene matches: 4. The CDR3 consists of 16 residues. This CDR3 reads CASSLAGTSGANVLTF. Written as DNA, the CDR3 is TGTGCCAGCAGTTTAGCGGGAACCTCTGGGGCCAACGTCCTGACTTTC.

This clonotype has at least ten counts. V gene TRBV20-1 combines with J gene TRBJ2-1, with D perhaps being TRBD1 or TRBD2 (5 bases each). The length of the CDR3 is 14 residues. V lost 0 bases and J lost 8, with 14 bases in between. The germline CDR1 and CDR2 sequences are DFQATT and SNEGSKA (reference sequence). CDR3 protein: CSARDWAGSDEQFF. CDR3 DNA sequence: TGCAGTGCTAGAGATTGGGCAGGGAGCGATGAGCAGTTCTTC.

The CDR3 is CSARQSSGAAQYF. The CDR3 bases are TGCAGTGCTAGACAGTCTAGCGGGGCTGCGCAGTATTTT. The V gene is TRBV20-1, the J gene TRBJ2-3; 9 bases line up with TRBD2. The CDR3 is made up of 13 amino acids. V lost 2 bases and J lost 10; bases outside the gene matches: 7. Germline V gives CDR1 DFQATT, CDR2 SNEGSKA (reference sequence).

In regard to this clonotype: The DNA is omitted, as the CDR3 cannot be located on it reliably, and the CDR3 follows TCRdb's listing. The chain joins TRBV20-1 to TRBJ2-7; TRBD1, the D gene given by the table, was not confirmed from the DNA. Both ends counted, the CDR3 spans 18 residues. Per the germline V gene, CDR1 is DFQATT and CDR2 is SNEGSKA (reference sequence). This chain's CDR3 is CSFYICSALRDESYEQYF.

V and J are TRBV7-2 and TRBJ1-2; possibly TRBD1 for D (6 bases). Trimming removed 4 bases at V and 0 bases at J, with 12 bases between. Germline CDR1 is SGHTA and CDR2 is FQGNSA. This CDR3 is built from 15 residues. CDR3: CASSYLDRANYGYTF. The CDR3 bases are TGTGCCAGCAGCTACCTGGACAGAGCTAACTATGGCTACACCTTC.

J is TRBJ1-1 and V is TRBV10-3; maybe TRBD1 (6 bases). In germline, CDR1 is ENHRY, CDR2 SYGVKD. The CDR3 is made up of 15 amino acids. Trimming stripped 4 bases from V and 6 bases from J, with 18 bases between. CDR3 protein: CAISGLAVGGAEAFF. CDR3 nucleotides: TGTGCCATCAGTGGCCTCGCAGTAGGGGGGGCTGAAGCTTTCTTT.

The V call is TRBV20-1, the J call TRBJ1-1; D unresolved. This CDR3 is built from 12 residues. Germline CDR1 DFQATT, CDR2 SNEGSKA (reference sequence). Trimming took off 1 base at V and 4 bases at J, with 7 bases between the two ends. The CDR3 region is CSARGVITEAFF. CDR3 in DNA: TGCAGTGCTAGAGGGGTGATCACTGAAGCTTTCTTT.

V gene TRBV5-6 combines with J gene TRBJ2-3, with 10 bases identical to TRBD2. Germline V CDR1 and CDR2: SGHDT, YYEEEE. This CDR3 region has 17 residues. The junction had 7 bases not matched to a gene; V was cut back by 1 base and J by 2 bases. The CDR3 DNA reads TGTGCCAGCAGCTTGACCCGGACTAGCGGATCCACAGATACGCAGTATTTT. Protein sequence: CASSLTRTSGSTDTQYF.

This clonotype has ten or more counts. The rearrangement uses TRBV24-1 and TRBJ1-2; TRBD1 agrees at 7 bases. The CDR3 is made up of 17 amino acids. Trimming at V came to 8 bases and at J to 8 bases, leaving 22 bases not matched to a gene. Germline CDR1 KGHDR, CDR2 SFDVKD. CDR3 sequence: CATTPAGQSILPCGYTF. DNA of the CDR3: TGTGCCACCACGCCCGCGGGACAGTCAATTTTGCCGTGCGGCTACACCTTC.

The V call is TRBV20-1, the J call TRBJ2-7; 10 bases map to TRBD2. The V segment lost 0 bases and the J segment 2 bases; nucleotides outside the gene matches: 4. The CDR3 is made up of 15 amino acids. CDR1 and CDR2 from the germline V gene are DFQATT and SNEGSKA (reference sequence). CDR3 amino acids: CSARDGTSVTYEQYF. In DNA, the CDR3 is TGCAGTGCTAGAGACGGGACTAGCGTAACCTACGAGCAGTACTTC.